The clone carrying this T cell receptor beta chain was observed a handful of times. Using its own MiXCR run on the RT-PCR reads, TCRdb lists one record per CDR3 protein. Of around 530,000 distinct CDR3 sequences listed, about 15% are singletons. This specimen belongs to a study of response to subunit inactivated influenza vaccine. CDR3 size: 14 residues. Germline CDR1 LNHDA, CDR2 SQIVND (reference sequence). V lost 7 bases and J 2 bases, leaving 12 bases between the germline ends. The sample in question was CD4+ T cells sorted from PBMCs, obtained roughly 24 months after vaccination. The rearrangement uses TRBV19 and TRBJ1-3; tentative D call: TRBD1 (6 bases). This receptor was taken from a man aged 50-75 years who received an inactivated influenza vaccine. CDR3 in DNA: TGTGCCAGTACCACAGGGAGCACTGGAAACACCATATATTTT. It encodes CASTTGSTGNTIYF.